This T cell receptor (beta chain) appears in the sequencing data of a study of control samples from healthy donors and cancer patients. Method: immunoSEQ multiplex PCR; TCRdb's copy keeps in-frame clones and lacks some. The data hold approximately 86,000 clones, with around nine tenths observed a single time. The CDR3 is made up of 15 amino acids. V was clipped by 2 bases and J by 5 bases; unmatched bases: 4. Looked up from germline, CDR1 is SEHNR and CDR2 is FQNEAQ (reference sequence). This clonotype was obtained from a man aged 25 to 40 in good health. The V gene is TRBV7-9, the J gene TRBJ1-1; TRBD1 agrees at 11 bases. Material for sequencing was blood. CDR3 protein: CASSLSGTGGTEAFF. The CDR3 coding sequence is TGTGCCAGCAGCTTATCAGGGACAGGGGGGACTGAAGCTTTCTTT.